Included here is one T cell receptor beta chain sequence, with context. The data derive from a study of control samples from healthy donors and cancer patients. Produced via immunoSEQ multiplex PCR; TCRdb's table is partial and in-frame only. The sample consists of about 160,000 clones, about 90% of them appearing once. Germline V gene data show CDR1 as SGHRS and CDR2 as YFSETQ. CDR3 length: 17 amino acids. Trimming left V 1 base short and J 1 base short, with 15 bases between. Sequenced sample: blood. The clonotype originates from a man under 40 in good health. This chain uses TRBV5-1 with TRBJ1-3; no clear D gene. Here the CDR3 DNA reads TGCGCCAGCAGCTTGTGGCCCCACGGCAGTTCTGGAAACACCATATATTTT. This gives the protein CASSLWPHGSSGNTIYF.